This T cell receptor (beta chain) was sequenced during a study of STAT5B mutations in CD4+ large granular lymphocyte leukemia. Points on this clone: The antigen remains unidentified.

The study's findings and limits: Patient CD4-sorted repertoires looked more clonal than healthy CD4+ repertoires, even without putative leukemic clones. Main leukemic clonotypes were patient-specific, but 20% to 25% appeared at low frequency elsewhere. Data were not HLA-matched across samples. Top patient clones used TRBV06 genes more often: 8/27 versus 2/35 in controls.

V gave up 5 bases and J gave up 4 bases, with 14 bases separating them. Germline values: CDR1 LNHDA, CDR2 SQIVND (reference sequence). This CDR3 region has 14 residues. Here immunoSEQ multiplex PCR was the method, and the copy in TCRdb shows in-frame clones only, minus some. The top ten hold less than 4% of the sample, which has 40,000 to 45,000 clones, 80% to 90% seen once. The material sequenced was CD4+ T cells from blood buffy coats. The chain recombines TRBV19 with TRBJ1-1; D uncertain. The TCR was taken from a human donor in good health. CDR3 in amino acids: CASSEGSRGTEAFF. The CDR3 DNA sequence: TGTGCCAGTAGTGAGGGCTCGAGAGGCACTGAAGCTTTCTTT.